The subject of this entry is one T cell receptor (beta chain). The data stem from a study of blood T cell repertoires in COVID-19. At the level of the study: The study drew acute and convalescent COVID-19 samples from the United States, Italy and Spain. Sources were T cells, B-cell-depleted T cells, or PBMCs; the material itself was cDNA or gDNA.

As processed by the authors: Using reference gene primer amplification, nucleated cell counts were estimated. TCRdb keeps only in-frame clones here, not all; method: immunoSEQ multiplex PCR. The DNA gave D and trimming, while V, J and clone size come from that table. The profile covers around 81,000 clones, with over 80% appearing a single time and about 3.4% taken by the ten largest. The length of the CDR3 is 16 residues. V shed 6 bases, J shed 1 base, and the junction held 11 bases outside the gene matches. Per the germline V gene, CDR1 is LNHDA and CDR2 is SQIVND (reference sequence). Source material: peripheral blood. This chain uses TRBV19 with TRBJ1-2; 7 bases align to TRBD1. This TCR was recovered from a man aged 45-65 years with acute or convalescent COVID-19. CDR3: CASRYGTATFNYGYTF. DNA of the CDR3: TGTGCCAGTAGATACGGGACAGCCACCTTTAACTATGGCTACACCTTC.